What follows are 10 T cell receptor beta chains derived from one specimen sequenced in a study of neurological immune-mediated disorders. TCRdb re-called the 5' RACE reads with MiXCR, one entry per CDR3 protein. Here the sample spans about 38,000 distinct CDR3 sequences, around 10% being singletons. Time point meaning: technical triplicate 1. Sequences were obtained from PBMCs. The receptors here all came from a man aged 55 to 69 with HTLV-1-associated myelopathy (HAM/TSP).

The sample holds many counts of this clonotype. CDR3: CASRPGTNTEAFF. CDR3 sequence (DNA): TGTGCCAGCAGACCCGGAACGAACACTGAAGCTTTCTTT. The rearrangement links TRBV6-6 to TRBJ1-1; unclear D gene. CDR3 size: 13 residues. CDR1 and CDR2 (germline): MNHNY, SVGAGI (reference sequence). V was clipped by 6 bases and J by 1 base, with 9 bases between them.

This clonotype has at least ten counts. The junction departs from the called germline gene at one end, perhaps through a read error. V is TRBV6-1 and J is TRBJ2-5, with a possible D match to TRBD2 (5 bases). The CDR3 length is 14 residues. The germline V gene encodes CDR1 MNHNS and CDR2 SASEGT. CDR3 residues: CVSSEASSGETQYF. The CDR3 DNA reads TGTGTCAGCAGTGAAGCGTCCAGCGGAGAGACCCAGTACTTC.

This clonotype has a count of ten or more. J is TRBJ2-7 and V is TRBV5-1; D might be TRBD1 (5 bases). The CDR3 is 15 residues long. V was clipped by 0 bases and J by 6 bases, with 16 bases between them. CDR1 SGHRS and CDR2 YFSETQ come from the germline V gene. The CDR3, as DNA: TGCGCCAGCAGCTTGGATTTAGGGGTTTCTGGCGAGCAGTACTTC. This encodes CASSLDLGVSGEQYF. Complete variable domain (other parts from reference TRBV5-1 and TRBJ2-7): KAGVTQTPRYLIKTRGQQVTLSCSPISGHRSVSWYQQTPGQGLQFLFEYFSETQRNKGNFPGRFSGRQFSNSRSEMNVSTLELGDSALYLCASSLDLGVSGEQYFGPGTRLTVT.

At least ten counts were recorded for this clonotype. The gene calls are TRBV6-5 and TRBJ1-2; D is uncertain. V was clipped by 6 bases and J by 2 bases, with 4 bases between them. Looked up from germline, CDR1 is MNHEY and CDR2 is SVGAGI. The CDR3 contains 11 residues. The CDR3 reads CASRQNYGYTF. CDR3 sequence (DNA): TGTGCCAGCAGACAGAACTATGGCTACACCTTC.

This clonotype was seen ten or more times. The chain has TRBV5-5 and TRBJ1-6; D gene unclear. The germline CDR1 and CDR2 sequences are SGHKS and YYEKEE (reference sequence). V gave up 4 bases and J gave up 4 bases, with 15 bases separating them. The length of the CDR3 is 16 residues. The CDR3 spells CASSPSFGQYNSPLHF. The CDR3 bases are TGTGCCAGCAGCCCTAGCTTCGGCCAGTATAATTCACCCCTCCACTTT.

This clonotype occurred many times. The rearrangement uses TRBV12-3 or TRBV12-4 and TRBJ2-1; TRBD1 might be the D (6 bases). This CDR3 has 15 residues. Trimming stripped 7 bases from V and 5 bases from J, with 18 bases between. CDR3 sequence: CASTPDSGRNNEQFF. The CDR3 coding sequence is TGTGCCAGCACCCCGGACAGTGGAAGGAACAATGAGCAGTTCTTC.

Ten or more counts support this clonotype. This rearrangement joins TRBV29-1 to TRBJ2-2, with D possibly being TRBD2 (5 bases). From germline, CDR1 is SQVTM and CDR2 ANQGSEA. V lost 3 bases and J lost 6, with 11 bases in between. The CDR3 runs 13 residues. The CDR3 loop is CSVDKRTAGELFF. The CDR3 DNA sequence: TGCAGCGTTGATAAGCGGACCGCCGGGGAGCTGTTTTTT.

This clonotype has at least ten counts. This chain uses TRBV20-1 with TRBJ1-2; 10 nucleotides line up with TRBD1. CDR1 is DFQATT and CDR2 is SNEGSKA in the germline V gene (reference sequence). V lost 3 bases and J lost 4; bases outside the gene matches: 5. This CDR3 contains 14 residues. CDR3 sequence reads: CSASGTGEFYGYTF. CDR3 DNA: TGCAGTGCTAGTGGGACAGGGGAGTTCTATGGCTACACCTTC.

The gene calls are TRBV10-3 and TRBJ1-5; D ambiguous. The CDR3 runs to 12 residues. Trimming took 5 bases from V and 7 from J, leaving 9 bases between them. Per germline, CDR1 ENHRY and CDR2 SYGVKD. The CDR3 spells CAISPGIQPQHF. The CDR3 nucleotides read TGTGCCATCAGTCCGGGGATACAGCCCCAGCATTTT.

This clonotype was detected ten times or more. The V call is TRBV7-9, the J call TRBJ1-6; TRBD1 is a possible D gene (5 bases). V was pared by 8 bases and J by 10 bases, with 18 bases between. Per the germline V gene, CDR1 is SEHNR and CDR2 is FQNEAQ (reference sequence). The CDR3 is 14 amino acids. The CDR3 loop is CASRPGGGWSPLHF. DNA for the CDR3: TGTGCCAGCCGCCCTGGGGGGGGTTGGTCACCCCTCCACTTT.